The clone carrying this TCR beta chain was picked up a small number of times. Its antigen is not identified. This record belongs to a study of post-analysis software for immune sequencing data. Study results and limitations: Diversity measured as normalized Chao1 was significantly lower in multiple sclerosis patients than in controls. TRBV5-6, TRBV5-1 and TRBV20-1 belonged to a set of about five TRBV segments that were more frequent in patients than controls.

TCR beta cDNA libraries included unique molecular identifiers. TCRdb re-derived calls from the PCR reads in MiXCR, one entry per CDR3 protein. This sample has 600,000 to 700,000 distinct CDR3 sequences, with 55% to 70% found just once. This CDR3 region has 14 residues. V shed 4 bases and J shed 0 bases, with 9 bases lying between them. CDR1 and CDR2 (germline): SQVTM, ANQGSEA. The chain links TRBV29-1 to TRBJ2-2; D uncertain. The specimen was blood. This clonotype originated in a girl aged 2-10 years with multiple sclerosis. CDR3 nucleotides: TGCAGCGTTGCCCTAACAGCGAACACCGGGGAGCTGTTTTTT. Protein product: CSVALTANTGELFF.